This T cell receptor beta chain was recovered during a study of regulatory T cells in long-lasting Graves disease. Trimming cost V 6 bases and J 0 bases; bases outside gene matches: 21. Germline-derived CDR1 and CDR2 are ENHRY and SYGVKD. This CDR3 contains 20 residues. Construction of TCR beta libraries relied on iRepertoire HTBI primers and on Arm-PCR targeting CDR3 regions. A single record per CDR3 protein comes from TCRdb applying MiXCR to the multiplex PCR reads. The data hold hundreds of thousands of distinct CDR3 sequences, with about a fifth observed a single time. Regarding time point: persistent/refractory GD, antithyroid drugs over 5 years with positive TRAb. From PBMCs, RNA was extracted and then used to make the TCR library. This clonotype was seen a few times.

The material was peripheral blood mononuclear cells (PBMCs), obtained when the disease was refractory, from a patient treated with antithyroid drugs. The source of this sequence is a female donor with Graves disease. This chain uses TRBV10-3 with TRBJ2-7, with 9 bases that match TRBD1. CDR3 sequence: CAIRLRDRDRVSGSSYEQYF. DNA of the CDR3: TGTGCCATCAGACTAAGGGATAGGGACAGGGTATCAGGAAGCTCCTACGAGCAGTACTTC.